These 29 T cell receptor beta chains came from one sample sequenced in a study of T-cell memory formation after mild COVID-19. TCRdb re-called the 5' RACE reads with MiXCR, one entry per CDR3 protein. The sample consists of some 160,000 distinct CDR3 sequences, approximately 13% of them appearing once. Sequenced material: PBMCs or a T cell subset sorted from them (not recorded which). The receptors were gathered from a man between 18 and 35 years old who had mild COVID-19 (a few samples of this study predate the infection). Cell type and time point are not known.

This chain links TRBV11-3 with TRBJ2-5; TRBD1 is a possible D gene (5 bases). With 5 bases removed from V and 3 bases from J, the gap between germline ends came to 16 bases. Germline V lookup: CDR1 SGHNT, CDR2 YENEEA. CDR3 length equals 15 residues. The CDR3 sequence is CASSVGQGKEETQYF. DNA of the CDR3: TGTGCCAGCAGCGTGGGGCAGGGCAAAGAAGAGACCCAGTACTTC.

V usage is TRBV29-1 and J usage is TRBJ2-7, with unresolved D. The CDR3 runs 13 residues. Germline V lookup: CDR1 SQVTM, CDR2 ANQGSEA. The V and J ends lost 4 bases and 4 bases respectively, with 14 bases between them. The chain's CDR3 is CSVGWVETYEQYF. In DNA, the CDR3 is TGCAGCGTTGGTTGGGTAGAGACGTACGAGCAGTACTTC.

The table lists this clonotype with many counts. The J gene is TRBJ1-2, the V gene TRBV6-2 or TRBV6-3; 7 bases map to TRBD1. Germline V gene data show CDR1 as MNHEY and CDR2 as SVGEGT. The CDR3 totals 21 residues. V lost 7 bases and J lost 3; bases outside the gene matches: 29. CDR3 loop: CASTLLWDSWISGARHYGYTF. The CDR3 DNA reads TGTGCCAGCACCCTTTTATGGGACAGCTGGATATCAGGGGCGCGTCACTATGGCTACACCTTC.

The chain links TRBV6-5 to TRBJ1-2; D unresolved. The CDR3 runs to 17 residues. Trimming cost V 2 bases and J 2 bases, with 18 bases left between them. Germline V gene sequence: CDR1 MNHEY, CDR2 SVGAGI. In DNA, the CDR3 is TGTGCCAGCAGTTACGATCTCCTCGGCCACGAAAACTATGGCTACACCTTC. It codes for CASSYDLLGHENYGYTF.

This clonotype has only a few counts. The chain combines TRBV20-1 with TRBJ2-3; 12 bases line up with TRBD2. Germline CDR1 is DFQATT and CDR2 is SNEGSKA (reference sequence). V was pared by 0 bases and J by 1 base, with 8 bases of the junction left unmatched. The CDR3 is made up of 18 amino acids. The DNA of the CDR3 is TGCAGTGCTAGAGATCCGAGGACTAGCGGGGTCGGCACAGATACGCAGTATTTT. This sequence encodes CSARDPRTSGVGTDTQYF.

This clonotype was counted at least ten times. The chain recombines TRBV12-3 or TRBV12-4 with TRBJ1-1; TRBD1 is a possible D gene (6 bases). The CDR3 has 14 residues. Trimming left V 7 bases short and J 0 bases short, with 12 bases between. Written as DNA, the CDR3 is TGTGCCAGCACTGAACAGGGACTGAACACTGAAGCTTTCTTT. Its protein is CASTEQGLNTEAFF.

The rearrangement joins TRBV28 to TRBJ1-1; no reliable D call. The germline V gene encodes CDR1 MDHEN and CDR2 SYDVKM. The CDR3 loop spans 14 amino acids. V lost 7 bases, J lost 0 bases, and 12 bases lay in between. The CDR3 protein is CASTFRRMNTEAFF. The CDR3 coding sequence is TGTGCCAGCACCTTCCGTAGGATGAACACTGAAGCTTTCTTT.

The chain recombines TRBV6-5 with TRBJ2-3; possible D gene TRBD2, 6 bases. This CDR3 has 16 residues. Trimming pared 8 bases from V and 0 bases from J, leaving 18 bases between. Germline V lookup: CDR1 MNHEY, CDR2 SVGAGI. CDR3 DNA: TGTGCCAGCGCCCGAGGACGGGGGACCAGCACAGATACGCAGTATTTT. Protein product: CASARGRGTSTDTQYF.

This clonotype was counted between two and nine times. The rearrangement links TRBV12-3 or TRBV12-4 to TRBJ1-3; maybe TRBD1 (5 bases). With 6 bases removed from V and 0 bases from J, the gap between germline ends came to 21 bases. The CDR3 has 18 residues. The CDR3 DNA is TGTGCCAGCAGCCCCGACAGCGTACCTTCAGACTCTGGAAACACCATATATTTT. Translated: CASSPDSVPSDSGNTIYF.

Only a few counts were recorded for this clonotype. J is TRBJ1-2 and V is TRBV12-3 or TRBV12-4, with D possibly being TRBD1 (6 bases). Trimming took 8 bases from V and 0 from J, leaving 13 bases between them. There are 14 residues in the CDR3. The CDR3 reads CASGNREANYGYTF. The CDR3 nucleotides read TGTGCCAGCGGTAACAGGGAAGCTAACTATGGCTACACCTTC.

At least ten counts were recorded for this clonotype. V gene TRBV24-1 combines with J gene TRBJ2-2; either TRBD1 or TRBD2 may fit D (5 bases each). The germline CDR1 and CDR2 sequences are KGHDR and SFDVKD. V was cut by 3 bases and J by 4 bases, with 17 bases left in between. This CDR3 has 17 residues. Here the CDR3 DNA reads TGTGCCACCAGTGATACATTTTACGCAGGGAGCACCGGGGAGCTGTTTTTT. Protein: CATSDTFYAGSTGELFF.

The J gene is TRBJ1-2, the V gene TRBV2; 9 bases match TRBD1. From germline, CDR1 is SNHLY and CDR2 FYNNEI. J lost 8 bases, V lost 8 bases, and 12 bases had no gene match. The CDR3 loop spans 14 amino acids. CDR3 loop: CASRDAQGARGYTF. CDR3 in DNA: TGTGCCAGCCGGGACGCACAGGGGGCGAGGGGCTACACCTTC.

The chain uses TRBV7-9 and TRBJ2-5, with no clear D. The germline V gene has CDR1 SEHNR and CDR2 FQNEAQ (reference sequence). CDR3 length: 11 amino acids. Trimming took 2 bases from V and 5 from J, leaving 3 bases between them. Written as DNA, the CDR3 is TGTGCCAGCAGCTTAATGGAGACCCAGTACTTC. Its protein product is CASSLMETQYF.

The CDR3 is CSARDPGTSGGQEQFF. The CDR3 region has the DNA TGCAGTGCTAGAGACCCCGGGACTAGCGGCGGCCAAGAGCAGTTCTTC. The chain couples TRBV20-1 to TRBJ2-1, with 11 bases lining up with TRBD2. Germline V gene sequence: CDR1 DFQATT, CDR2 SNEGSKA (reference sequence). The V gene end was trimmed by 0 bases and the J gene end by 10 bases; junction bases not matched to a gene: 11. The CDR3 runs 16 residues.

This clonotype was detected only a few times. The J gene is TRBJ1-4, the V gene TRBV7-2; TRBD1 agrees at 7 bases. The V and J ends lost 2 bases and 7 bases, in that order; junction bases with no gene match: 13. This CDR3 has 17 residues. CDR1 is SGHTA, CDR2 FQGNSA, per germline. The CDR3 loop is CASSLTDRSIYGEKLFF. The CDR3 DNA follows: TGTGCCAGCAGCTTAACGGACAGGTCCATTTACGGTGAAAAACTGTTTTTT.

Ten or more counts support this clonotype. The rearrangement links TRBV7-3 to TRBJ2-7; D unclear. V was shortened by 5 bases and J by 6 bases, with 17 bases between the two germline ends. Germline assignment: CDR1 SGHTA and CDR2 FQGTGA. This CDR3 is 14 amino acids long. CDR3 loop: CASSRYTKSVEQYF. The CDR3 nucleotides read TGTGCCAGCAGCCGTTATACGAAATCGGTCGAGCAGTACTTC.

This clonotype was counted at least ten times. The rearrangement links TRBV3-1 to TRBJ2-7; D uncertain. Per the germline V gene, CDR1 is LGHDT and CDR2 is YNNKEL (reference sequence). The CDR3 is made up of 12 amino acids. V was shortened by 3 bases and J by 8 bases, with 11 bases between the two germline ends. The CDR3 spells CASSHESRQQYF. The DNA for the CDR3 is TGTGCCAGCAGCCATGAGAGCAGGCAGCAGTACTTC.

This clonotype has more than one count but fewer than ten. This sequence joins TRBV10-3 and TRBJ2-5; 8 bases are a match to TRBD1. Germline V lookup: CDR1 ENHRY, CDR2 SYGVKD. V lost 8 bases and J lost 6; bases outside the gene matches: 11. The CDR3 has 14 residues. CDR3 sequence: CAIGQTGAGKTQYF. CDR3 bases: TGTGCCATCGGGCAGACAGGGGCGGGAAAGACCCAGTACTTC.

The chain employs TRBV7-2 and TRBJ2-3; D gene unclear. From germline, CDR1 is SGHTA and CDR2 FQGNSA. The CDR3 spans 15 residues. Trimming took 4 bases from V and 0 from J, leaving 11 bases between them. The CDR3: CASSSQIWSTDTQYF. The CDR3 DNA follows: TGTGCCAGCAGCTCCCAAATCTGGAGCACAGATACGCAGTATTTT.

The chain joins TRBV6-5 to TRBJ1-5; D is possibly TRBD1 (5 bases). CDR1 is MNHEY and CDR2 is SVGAGI in the germline V gene. Trimming cost V 8 bases and J 2 bases, with 10 bases left between them. CDR3 size: 13 residues. CDR3 sequence (DNA): TGTGCCAGCCAGCAGGGAGGCAATCAGCCCCAGCATTTT. Protein: CASQQGGNQPQHF.

The genes are TRBV12-3 or TRBV12-4 and TRBJ1-1; D is perhaps TRBD1 (6 bases). This CDR3 is 14 amino acids long. The germline V and J ends were trimmed by 7 bases and 1 base, with 13 bases remaining between them. As DNA, the CDR3 is TGTGCCAGCACCCATACAGGGAGGAACACTGAAGCTTTCTTT. Protein sequence: CASTHTGRNTEAFF.

Many counts were recorded for this clonotype. The chain is built from TRBV7-6 and TRBJ2-3, with 9 bases matching TRBD1. The trim removed 5 bases at V and 4 bases at J, leaving 10 bases unmatched. Germline values: CDR1 SGHVS, CDR2 FNYEAQ. This CDR3 comprises 16 residues. This CDR3 is CASSPGTGTVADTQYF. The CDR3, as DNA: TGTGCCAGCAGCCCCGGGACAGGGACTGTCGCAGATACGCAGTATTTT.

In this sample, this clonotype turned up many times. The chain employs TRBV7-2 and TRBJ1-1; unclear D gene. CDR1 and CDR2 from the germline V gene are SGHTA and FQGNSA. Between the trimmed V and J ends, which lost 5 bases and 2 bases, there was a span of 9 bases. The CDR3 is made up of 13 amino acids. CDR3 in amino acids: CASSPGRNTEAFF. Here the CDR3 DNA reads TGTGCCAGCAGCCCCGGGCGAAACACTGAAGCTTTCTTT.

The rearrangement uses TRBV6-6 and TRBJ2-5; a weak D match, TRBD2 (6 bases). The V end lost 4 bases, the J end lost 5 bases, and 11 bases lay between the germline ends. The CDR3 loop spans 13 amino acids. Germline CDR1 reads MNHNY; CDR2 reads SVGAGI (reference sequence). CDR3 in amino acids: CASSFGGIETQYF. The CDR3 region has the DNA TGTGCCAGCAGTTTTGGAGGGATTGAGACCCAGTACTTC.

The chain employs TRBV5-6 and TRBJ2-3; 8 bases fit TRBD2. Unmatched junction bases numbered 13, after V lost 2 bases and J lost 2 bases. The CDR3 loop spans 18 amino acids. The germline V gene encodes CDR1 SGHDT and CDR2 YYEEEE. The CDR3 nucleotides read TGTGCCAGCAGCTTCGGGGTACGGGGGGGCCTTTTCACAGATACGCAGTATTTT. This gives the protein CASSFGVRGGLFTDTQYF.

This clonotype was recorded many times. V usage is TRBV11-2 and J usage is TRBJ2-1; D not resolved. The V end lost 3 bases, the J end lost 6 bases, and 12 bases lay between the germline ends. Germline CDR1 reads SGHAT; CDR2 reads FQNNGV. This CDR3 region has 14 residues. CDR3 loop: CASSLGFVLNEQFF. Written as DNA, the CDR3 is TGTGCCAGCAGCTTGGGGTTTGTACTCAATGAGCAGTTCTTC.

In its sample, this clonotype was seen a few times. The V gene is TRBV2, the J gene TRBJ2-7; the match to TRBD1 covers 8 bases. CDR1 is SNHLY and CDR2 is FYNNEI in the germline V gene. Unmatched junction bases numbered 10, after V lost 7 bases and J lost 5 bases. The CDR3 has 14 residues. The CDR3 DNA reads as TGTGCCAGCACTGGACAGGGTATCGTCGACGAGCAGTACTTC. Amino acids: CASTGQGIVDEQYF.

This chain uses TRBV6-2 or TRBV6-3 with TRBJ2-7; D gene unclear. This CDR3 has 12 amino acids. Trimming took off 6 bases at V and 4 bases at J, with 10 bases between the two ends. Per the germline V gene, CDR1 is MNHEY and CDR2 is SVGEGT. CDR3 sequence reads: CASSLSGYEQYV. CDR3 coding DNA: TGTGCCAGCAGCCTCTCTGGATACGAGCAGTACGTC.

The CDR3: CASSYIQRNTEAFF. In DNA form, the CDR3 reads TGTGCCAGCAGTTACATTCAGAGGAACACTGAAGCTTTCTTT. The V and J genes are TRBV6-2 or TRBV6-3 and TRBJ1-1; D gene uncertain. V gave up 2 bases and J gave up 1 base, with 8 bases separating them. The V gene's germline CDR1 is MNHEY and CDR2 SVGEGT. The CDR3 loop spans 14 amino acids.